Listed below are T cell receptor beta chains from one sample, sequenced in a study of graft-versus-host responses after intestinal transplantation. Generated by immunoSEQ multiplex PCR, the TCRdb table keeps only in-frame clones and is missing some. Among about 120,000 clones, more than 90% were seen once, and the ten largest hold roughly 0.24%. The antigens these receptors bind are not known. The source was unstimulated CD4+ T cells sorted from spleen or lymph node cells, collected before transplant. These receptors came from a human donor who was the organ donor for an intestinal transplant. The conserved cysteine and the conserved F or W are not part of the CDR3 here.

V gene	CDR3 protein
TRBV30	AWRLAGSGDTQY
TRBV6-4	ASSDSGLATDTQY
TRBV7-2	ASSLDRGRMNEQF
TRBV28	ASSPGHLIYEQY
TRBV7-8	ASSSALAGGLKTSPGEQF
TRBV20-1	SARDGYYH
TRBV6-1	ASSEDPGTWSYEQY
TRBV6-1	ASSEKTRQGAGEKLF
TRBV4-2	ASSQDHRTTNTGELF
TRBV28	ASSSGRAGLTDTQY
TRBV5-5	ASSLFLGVRTEAF
TRBV5-1	ASSLGQSYGYT
TRBV5-4	ASSRGTGELF
TRBV28	ASKGLNGVYEQY